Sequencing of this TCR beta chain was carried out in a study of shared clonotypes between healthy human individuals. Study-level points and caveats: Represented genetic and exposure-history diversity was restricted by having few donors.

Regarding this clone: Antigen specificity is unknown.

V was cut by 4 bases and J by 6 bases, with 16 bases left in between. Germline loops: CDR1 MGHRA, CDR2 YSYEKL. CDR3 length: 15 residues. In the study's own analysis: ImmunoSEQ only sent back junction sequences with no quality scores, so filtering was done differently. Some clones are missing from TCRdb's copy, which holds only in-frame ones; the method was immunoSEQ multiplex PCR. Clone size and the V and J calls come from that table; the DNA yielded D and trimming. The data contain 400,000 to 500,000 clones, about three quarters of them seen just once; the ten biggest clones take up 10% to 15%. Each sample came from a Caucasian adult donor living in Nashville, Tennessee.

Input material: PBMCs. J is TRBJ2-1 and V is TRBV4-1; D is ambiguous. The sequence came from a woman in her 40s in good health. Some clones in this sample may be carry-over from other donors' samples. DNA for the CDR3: TGCGCCAGCAGCCCCACGGACGGGTACGCCAATGAGCAGTTCTTC. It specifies CASSPTDGYANEQFF.